This T cell receptor beta chain was retrieved from a study of response to subunit inactivated influenza vaccine. Whole-study results and caveats: Authors suggested each seasonal influenza vaccination recruits few new T cells.

The CDR3 sequence is 11 residues long. Germline lookup yields CDR1 SNHLY and CDR2 FYNNEI. With 6 bases clipped from V and 18 bases from J, the junction kept 5 bases outside the gene matches. MiXCR, run by TCRdb on the RT-PCR reads, gives a single entry per CDR3 protein. The sample holds 550,000 to 650,000 distinct CDR3 sequences; about 12% are singletons and the top ten take roughly 10%. On this clonotype: The antigen is undetermined.

The sequencing used PBMCs from blood, collected on the day of vaccination. The rearrangement uses TRBV2 and TRBJ1-6; 10 bases are shared with TRBD1. The origin of this receptor is a man in his forties or fifties who received an inactivated influenza vaccine. The CDR3 nucleotides read TGTGCCAGCAGCCAGACAGGGGGCCCCCACTTT. It encodes CASSQTGGPHF.